These 5 T cell receptor beta chains came from one sample sequenced in a study of patients and donors after allogeneic stem cell transplantation. TCRdb recomputed calls from the RT-PCR reads with MiXCR, one row per CDR3 protein. The table has 30,000 to 40,000 distinct CDR3 sequences, 37% seen once. The sequencing input was blood, either unsorted or a sorted T cell fraction (not recorded which). The receptors originated from a human donor who was either an allogeneic HSCT recipient or a stem cell or donor lymphocyte infusion donor (not recorded which). It is not recorded whose cells these are; they may come from a transplant donor.

This clonotype was detected only a few times. CDR3 DNA: TGTGCCAGCAGTGACGGGGGCTCCTACAATGAGCAGTTCTTC. This gives the protein CASSDGGSYNEQFF. This rearrangement joins TRBV25-1 to TRBJ2-1; tentative D call: TRBD2 (6 bases). The V end was cut by 3 bases, the J end by 0 bases, with 6 bases between. This CDR3 comprises 14 residues. Germline V CDR1 and CDR2: MGHDK, SYGVNS.

This clonotype was seen only a few times. The chain couples TRBV7-2 to TRBJ1-1; 7 bases map to TRBD1. The V and J ends lost 4 bases and 1 base, in that order; junction bases with no gene match: 6. CDR1 is SGHTA, CDR2 FQGNSA, per germline. The CDR3 consists of 15 residues. The CDR3 bases are TGTGCCAGCAGCTCACAATGGACAGGGAACACTGAAGCTTTCTTT. Translating it yields CASSSQWTGNTEAFF.

This clonotype was found a few times. The genes are TRBV4-3 and TRBJ1-3; TRBD1 aligns across 7 bases. This CDR3 contains 16 residues. Germline loops: CDR1 LGHNA, CDR2 YSLEER. The V gene end was trimmed by 0 bases and the J gene end by 2 bases; junction bases not matched to a gene: 4. As DNA, the CDR3 is TGCGCCAGCAGCCAAGACCCAGGGGGACCTGGAAACACCATATATTTT. Protein sequence: CASSQDPGGPGNTIYF.

The chain has TRBV12-3 or TRBV12-4 and TRBJ2-5; D is undetermined. This CDR3 is 15 amino acids long. V was trimmed by 5 bases and J by 0 bases, leaving 13 bases between them. The CDR3 is CASSPYYSYQETQYF. CDR3 coding DNA: TGTGCCAGCAGTCCCTACTACAGCTACCAAGAGACCCAGTACTTC.

The chain uses TRBV11-2 and TRBJ2-1, with a weak D call TRBD1 (6 bases). Trimming shortened V by 5 bases and J by 4 bases, and 9 bases separated the two germline ends. CDR1 is SGHAT, CDR2 FQNNGV, per germline. The CDR3 spans 13 residues. Here the CDR3 DNA reads TGTGCCAGCAGCCCCCAGGGGTACAATGAGCAGTTCTTC. As protein: CASSPQGYNEQFF.